This T cell receptor (beta chain) is drawn from a study of cytomegalovirus exposure and HLA in healthy donors. The ends were cut back, 0 bases at V and 4 bases at J, with 12 bases in the middle. The CDR3 sequence is 15 residues long. Germline V CDR1 and CDR2: MNHEY, SVGAGI. Amplification used 60 Vbeta primers and 13 Jbeta primers. The repertoire was sequenced with immunoSEQ multiplex PCR; TCRdb's copy has only in-frame clones and lacks some. The data hold a few hundred thousand clones, with about 89% observed a single time. This TCR was sampled from a woman under 30 in good health and CMV-seronegative. This chain links TRBV6-5 with TRBJ1-2; D unclear. Sequencing was done on a sample of PBMCs. The CDR3 loop is CASSYSARGSYGYTF. CDR3 in DNA: TGTGCCAGCAGTTACTCGGCCCGAGGCTCCTATGGCTACACCTTC.